The clone carrying this T cell receptor (beta chain) has at least ten counts. Its antigen is unidentified. Building of the TCR beta libraries involved iRepertoire HTBI primers and Arm-PCR of CDR3 regions. TCRdb fed the multiplex PCR reads into MiXCR, producing one record per CDR3 protein. Of about 500,000 distinct CDR3 sequences listed, 15% to 20% were seen once; the top ten hold 9% to 15%. Germline lookup yields CDR1 DFQATT and CDR2 SNEGSKA (reference sequence). Trimming left V 0 bases short and J 5 bases short, with 10 bases between. This CDR3 spans 13 amino acids. The sample's time point: newly diagnosed GD, antithyroid drugs for less than 3 months. TCR sequences were obtained from RNA taken from PBMCs. These data are taken from a study of regulatory T cells in long-lasting Graves disease. In the study overall: Patients newly diagnosed with Graves' had been on antithyroid drugs for under 3 months. Study conclusions and caveats: TRBV28, TRBJ1-2 and TRBJ2-5 were favored in persistent disease. Reduced TCR diversity was observed in persistent Graves' patients versus newly diagnosed patients.

The sample was also reused in another study, on T cells in Graves' hyperthyroidism and ophthalmopathy.

This clonotype was sampled from a man aged 35-49 years with Graves disease. The chain carries TRBV20-1 and TRBJ2-5; weak D call: TRBD1 (7 bases). This specimen consisted of peripheral blood mononuclear cells (PBMCs), obtained at new diagnosis, from a patient treated with antithyroid drugs. CDR3 amino acids: CSARESGGETQYF. Written as DNA, the CDR3 is TGCAGTGCTAGAGAATCAGGGGGGGAGACCCAGTACTTC.